The 29 T cell receptor beta chains in this list originate from one sample, sequenced in a study of T-cell reconstitution after alpha-beta-depleted transplantation in children. Preparation of the TCRbeta library involved a method that used unique molecular identifiers. TCRdb redid the calling of the PCR reads with MiXCR, one entry per CDR3 protein. Of hundreds of thousands of distinct CDR3 sequences listed, roughly a tenth are singletons. Material: PBMCs from the stem cell graft donor, obtained from the stem cell graft. The receptors derive from a human donor who donated a stem cell graft to a child with acute myeloid leukemia.

This clonotype was seen only a few times. The V and J genes are TRBV25-1 and TRBJ1-2, with D possibly being TRBD1 (5 bases). This CDR3 has 13 amino acids. The V and J ends lost 2 bases and 4 bases respectively, with 8 bases between them. Germline-derived CDR1 and CDR2 are MGHDK and SYGVNS. This chain's CDR3 is CASSELGLYGYTF. CDR3 bases: TGTGCCAGCAGTGAACTGGGACTCTATGGCTACACCTTC.

This clonotype was found a few times. This chain joins TRBV12-3 or TRBV12-4 and TRBJ1-2, with 11 bases matching TRBD1. Unmatched junction bases numbered 2, after V lost 4 bases and J lost 4 bases. The CDR3 spans 14 residues. CDR3 DNA: TGTGCCAGCAGTTGGGACAGGGGGACCTATGGCTACACCTTC. As protein: CASSWDRGTYGYTF.

The V and J genes are TRBV11-2 and TRBJ1-4, with D perhaps matching TRBD1 (5 bases). Trimming pared 0 bases from V and 7 bases from J, leaving 12 bases between. This CDR3 comprises 15 residues. Germline values: CDR1 SGHAT, CDR2 FQNNGV. The CDR3 spells CASSLESGGGEKLFF. The DNA of the CDR3 is TGTGCCAGCAGCTTAGAGTCGGGTGGGGGTGAAAAACTGTTTTTT.

This clonotype appeared a few times. Here the CDR3 DNA reads TGTGCCAGCAGCCCCGGGATCCGGAACACCGGGGAGCTGTTTTTT. Residues: CASSPGIRNTGELFF. This chain uses TRBV28 with TRBJ2-2; D perhaps matches TRBD2 (5 bases). The V end was cut by 6 bases, the J end by 1 base, with 12 bases between. The germline V gene has CDR1 MDHEN and CDR2 SYDVKM. The CDR3 length is 15 residues.

This clonotype was observed a few times. The chain combines TRBV12-3 or TRBV12-4 with TRBJ1-5; 9 bases map to TRBD1. The V segment lost 6 bases and the J segment 5 bases; nucleotides outside the gene matches: 5. The CDR3 runs to 14 residues. CDR3 amino acids: CASSQQGADQPQHF. DNA for the CDR3: TGTGCCAGCAGCCAACAGGGGGCGGATCAGCCCCAGCATTTT.

In its sample, this clonotype was seen many times. This chain connects TRBV29-1 to TRBJ1-1; no firm D call. V lost 5 bases to trimming and J lost 5 bases, with 18 bases between them. In germline, CDR1 is SQVTM, CDR2 ANQGSEA. The CDR3 contains 14 residues. Here the CDR3 reads CSVTPEARGTEAFF. The CDR3 bases are TGCAGCGTTACCCCAGAGGCCCGGGGAACTGAAGCTTTCTTT.

This clonotype was recorded a few times. The rearrangement links TRBV30 to TRBJ1-5; D possibly corresponds to TRBD1 (6 bases). The V gene lost 0 bases and the J gene lost 4 bases, with 13 bases spanning the gap. The CDR3 spans 15 residues. Germline assignment: CDR1 GTSNPN and CDR2 SVGIG (reference sequence). In DNA, the CDR3 is TGTGCCTGGAGTGTACGAACAGGGACTAATCAGCCCCAGCATTTT. The encoded protein is CAWSVRTGTNQPQHF.

The chain has TRBV5-1 and TRBJ2-1, with 11 positions matching TRBD2. CDR3 length: 15 amino acids. Trimming took 3 bases from V and 6 from J; bases not matched to a gene: 5. Per germline, CDR1 SGHRS and CDR2 YFSETQ. The CDR3 bases are TGCGCCAGCAGCTCGGGACTAGCGGAGGTCAATGAGCAGTTCTTC. Translation gives CASSSGLAEVNEQFF.

V gene TRBV5-4 combines with J gene TRBJ2-5; D might be TRBD2 (5 bases). Trimming pared 4 bases from V and 2 bases from J, leaving 15 bases between. Germline CDR1 is SGHNT and CDR2 is YYREEE (reference sequence). The length of the CDR3 is 15 residues. The CDR3 DNA follows: TGTGCCAGCAGCAAGGGATCCGGGAAGCAAGAGACCCAGTACTTC. Protein: CASSKGSGKQETQYF.

At least ten counts were recorded for this clonotype. This rearrangement joins TRBV6-5 to TRBJ2-1, with D unclear. Germline V lookup: CDR1 MNHEY, CDR2 SVGAGI. V lost 0 bases and J 2 bases, leaving 17 bases between the germline ends. The CDR3 length is 18 residues. The CDR3 sequence: CASSYSPPTLITYNEQFF. CDR3 nucleotide sequence: TGTGCCAGCAGTTACTCCCCCCCCACCCTTATTACCTACAATGAGCAGTTCTTC.

This clonotype has more than one count but fewer than ten. It may be a read error: a sequence one base away is much more abundant. V and J are TRBV20-1 and TRBJ2-2, with 10 bases that match TRBD2. Germline CDR1 and CDR2: DFQATT and SNEGSKA (reference sequence). CDR3 size: 17 residues. This CDR3 reads CCAREAGGRRGTGELFF. CDR3 coding DNA: TGCTGTGCTAGAGAAGCGGGAGGGCGTAGGGGAACCGGGGAGCTGTTTTTT.

The V gene is TRBV29-1, the J gene TRBJ2-7; 8 bases are shared with TRBD1. Trimming removed 4 bases from V and 0 bases from J; junction bases left unmatched: 5. The germline V gene has CDR1 SQVTM and CDR2 ANQGSEA. The CDR3 is 14 amino acids. The CDR3 here is CSVARTGGSYEQYF. The CDR3 nucleotides read TGCAGCGTTGCCCGCACAGGGGGCTCCTACGAGCAGTACTTC.

V usage is TRBV29-1 and J usage is TRBJ1-1; perhaps TRBD1 as D (6 bases). CDR3 length: 12 residues. The germline gives CDR1 SQVTM, CDR2 ANQGSEA. The V gene lost 3 bases and the J gene lost 6 bases, with 11 bases spanning the gap. The CDR3 DNA reads TGCAGCGTTGACGCGGGGGCTGCTGAAGCTTTCTTT. Translated, it gives CSVDAGAAEAFF.

In this sample, this clonotype turned up many times. The V and J genes are TRBV29-1 and TRBJ2-1; D is ambiguous. V lost 0 bases to trimming and J lost 4 bases, with 10 bases between them. Germline CDR1 reads SQVTM; CDR2 reads ANQGSEA. This CDR3 is 14 amino acids long. CDR3 sequence (DNA): TGCAGCGTTGAAGATTCGGCAGTGTACAATGAGCAGTTCTTC. Residues: CSVEDSAVYNEQFF.

This clonotype was detected a few times. The rearrangement links TRBV20-1 to TRBJ2-7; D may be TRBD1 or TRBD2 (5 bases each). This CDR3 contains 13 residues. CDR1 DFQATT and CDR2 SNEGSKA come from the germline V gene (reference sequence). The ends were cut back, 6 bases at V and 5 bases at J, with 17 bases in the middle. CDR3 protein: CSAREVGAHEQYF. The CDR3 region has the DNA TGCAGTGCCCGGGAAGTAGGGGCCCACGAGCAGTACTTC.

This clonotype has more than one count but fewer than ten. The chain employs TRBV5-5 and TRBJ2-5, with D perhaps matching TRBD2 (5 bases). Trimming cost V 4 bases and J 1 base, with 14 bases left between them. CDR1 and CDR2 from the germline V gene are SGHKS and YYEKEE (reference sequence). CDR3 length: 15 residues. Here the CDR3 DNA reads TGTGCCAGCAGCCGGGCGGGCGGTAGCCAAGAGACCCAGTACTTC. As protein: CASSRAGGSQETQYF. The full variable domain, completed using reference TRBV5-5 and TRBJ2-5, is DAGVTQSPTHLIKTRGQQVTLRCSPISGHKSVSWYQQVLGQGPQFIFQYYEKEERGRGNFPDRFSARQFPNYSSELNVNALLLGDSALYLCASSRAGGSQETQYFGPGTRLLVL.

This clonotype was counted a few times. The genes are TRBV15 and TRBJ2-1, with D possibly TRBD2 on 5 matching bases. Trimming cost V 1 base and J 0 bases, with 13 bases left between them. The CDR3 has 17 amino acids. Germline CDR1 is LNHNV and CDR2 is YYDKDF (reference sequence). CDR3 sequence reads: CATSRAHLGSSYNEQFF. Written as DNA, the CDR3 is TGTGCCACCAGCAGAGCCCACCTAGGGAGCTCCTACAATGAGCAGTTCTTC.

The chain combines TRBV4-3 with TRBJ1-4; D uncertain. The CDR3 runs 15 residues. Germline lookup yields CDR1 LGHNA and CDR2 YSLEER. The V end was cut by 0 bases, the J end by 5 bases, with 10 bases between. CDR3 amino acids: CASSQDLARNEKLFF. The CDR3 nucleotides are TGCGCCAGCAGCCAAGATTTGGCAAGGAATGAAAAACTGTTTTTT.

This chain connects TRBV3-1 to TRBJ2-3; TRBD2 matches 7 bases. The CDR3 spans 15 residues. Germline loops: CDR1 LGHDT, CDR2 YNNKEL (reference sequence). V lost 4 bases and J lost 2; bases outside the gene matches: 6. The CDR3 loop reads CASSRSSGSTDTQYF. The CDR3 nucleotides read TGTGCCAGCAGCCGGTCTAGCGGTTCCACAGATACGCAGTATTTT.

This clonotype was picked up a small number of times. V is TRBV20-1 and J is TRBJ2-3; weak D call: TRBD2 (5 bases). V lost 5 bases, J lost 2 bases, and 14 bases lay in between. CDR1 and CDR2 from the germline V gene are DFQATT and SNEGSKA (reference sequence). The CDR3 is 14 amino acids. The DNA of the CDR3 is TGCAGTGCTTCCTTGACGGGGAACACAGATACGCAGTATTTT. Translated: CSASLTGNTDTQYF.

This clonotype was picked up many times. V gene TRBV20-1 combines with J gene TRBJ2-7, with D maybe TRBD1 (6 bases). The germline V gene has CDR1 DFQATT and CDR2 SNEGSKA (reference sequence). V shed 6 bases and J shed 3 bases, with 15 bases lying between them. The CDR3 sequence is 13 residues long. CDR3 region: CSASQGKIYEQYF. CDR3 nucleotides: TGCAGTGCATCCCAGGGGAAGATCTACGAGCAGTACTTC.

Ten or more counts support this clonotype. The rearrangement uses TRBV20-1 and TRBJ2-5; TRBD2 might be the D (6 bases). The CDR3 spans 16 residues. V was shortened by 5 bases and J by 5 bases, with 24 bases between the two germline ends. Germline CDR1 reads DFQATT; CDR2 reads SNEGSKA (reference sequence). The DNA of the CDR3 is TGCAGTGCTCTAACGGTCGGGACTCGGGAATCGGAGACCCAGTACTTC. Its protein product is CSALTVGTRESETQYF.

This clonotype was picked up many times. The chain employs TRBV27 and TRBJ1-1; tentative D call: TRBD1 (5 bases). The CDR3 is 14 amino acids. The germline V and J ends were trimmed by 5 bases and 0 bases, with 10 bases remaining between them. The germline CDR1 and CDR2 sequences are MNHEY and SMNVEV (reference sequence). CDR3 DNA: TGTGCCAGCAGTACCCGGGACTTGAACACTGAAGCTTTCTTT. Protein: CASSTRDLNTEAFF.

This clonotype was picked up many times. The V and J genes are TRBV5-5 and TRBJ1-3; D is undetermined. The CDR3 totals 14 residues. With 2 bases removed from V and 4 bases from J, the gap between germline ends came to 10 bases. Germline CDR1 reads SGHKS; CDR2 reads YYEKEE (reference sequence). The CDR3 DNA is TGTGCCAGCAGCTTCGGGGATAAAGGAAACACCATATATTTT. It is translated as CASSFGDKGNTIYF.

In this sample, this clonotype turned up a few times. The chain carries TRBV5-5 and TRBJ2-3; maybe TRBD1 (6 bases). CDR3 length: 15 residues. Trimming removed 5 bases at V and 4 bases at J, with 17 bases between. The V gene's germline CDR1 is SGHKS and CDR2 YYEKEE (reference sequence). The CDR3 region has the DNA TGTGCCAGCAGTTTGAGAGTCCAGGGGCCAGATACGCAGTATTTT. It is translated as CASSLRVQGPDTQYF. Together with reference TRBV5-5 and TRBJ2-3, the CDR3 gives the full variable domain: DAGVTQSPTHLIKTRGQQVTLRCSPISGHKSVSWYQQVLGQGPQFIFQYYEKEERGRGNFPDRFSARQFPNYSSELNVNALLLGDSALYLCASSLRVQGPDTQYFGPGTRLTVL.

This clonotype has just a few counts. The chain joins TRBV12-3 or TRBV12-4 to TRBJ2-7, with 7 bases matching TRBD2. This CDR3 has 13 residues. The ends lost 8 bases at V and 3 bases at J; junction bases unmatched: 7. The chain's CDR3 is CASGTNPFYEQYF. DNA of the CDR3: TGTGCCAGCGGGACTAACCCATTCTACGAGCAGTACTTC.

The chain is built from TRBV12-3 or TRBV12-4 and TRBJ1-2; 7 bases fit TRBD1. Trimming removed 5 bases from V and 1 base from J; junction bases left unmatched: 4. The CDR3 length is 14 residues. Here the CDR3 DNA reads TGTGCCAGCAGTCTCGGGACAGATAACTATGGCTACACCTTC. This gives the protein CASSLGTDNYGYTF.

The chain has TRBV9 and TRBJ1-5; D possibly corresponds to TRBD1 (5 bases). This CDR3 is 17 amino acids long. CDR1 is SGDLS, CDR2 YYNGEE, per germline. Trimming pared 10 bases from V and 1 base from J, leaving 24 bases between. In DNA, the CDR3 is TGTGCCTTGGGGAGACAGTCTGTTTGCGGGAGCAATCAGCCCCAGCATTTT. As protein: CALGRQSVCGSNQPQHF. Full variable domain (outside the CDR3, taken from reference TRBV9 and TRBJ1-5): DSGVTQTPKHLITATGQRVTLRCSPRSGDLSVYWYQQSLDQGLQFLIQYYNGEERAKGNILERFSAQQFPDLHSELNLSSLELGDSALYFCALGRQSVCGSNQPQHFGDGTRLSIL.

This clonotype was recorded a few times. The CDR3: CASSQIGGDTGELFF. CDR3 coding DNA: TGCGCCAGCAGCCAAATAGGCGGGGACACCGGGGAGCTGTTTTTT. V usage is TRBV4-3 and J usage is TRBJ2-2; a weak D match, TRBD2 (6 bases). The germline gives CDR1 LGHNA, CDR2 YSLEER. Trimming took 2 bases from V and 3 from J, leaving 10 bases between them. The CDR3 length is 15 residues.